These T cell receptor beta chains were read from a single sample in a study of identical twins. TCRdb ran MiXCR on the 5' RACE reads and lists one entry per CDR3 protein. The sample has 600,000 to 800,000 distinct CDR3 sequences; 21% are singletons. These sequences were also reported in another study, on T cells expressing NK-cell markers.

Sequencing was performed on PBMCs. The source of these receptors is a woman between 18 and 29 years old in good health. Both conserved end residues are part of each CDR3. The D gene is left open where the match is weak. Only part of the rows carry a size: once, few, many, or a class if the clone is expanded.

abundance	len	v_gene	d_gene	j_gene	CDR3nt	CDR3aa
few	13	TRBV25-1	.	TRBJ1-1	TGTGCCAGCAGTGAAGAGCCGAACACTGAAGCTTTCTTT	CASSEEPNTEAFF
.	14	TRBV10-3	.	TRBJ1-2	TGTGCCATCAGACCAGCGGACGGCGGATATGGCTACACCTTC	CAIRPADGGYGYTF
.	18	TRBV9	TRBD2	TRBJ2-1	TGTGCCAGCAGCGTTTTTCCTAGCGGGAGTGCCCCCTACAATGAGCAGTTCTTC	CASSVFPSGSAPYNEQFF
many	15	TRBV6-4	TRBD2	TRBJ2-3	TGTGCCAGCAGTGACTCAGCGGGAGCGGGAGATACGCAGTATTTT	CASSDSAGAGDTQYF
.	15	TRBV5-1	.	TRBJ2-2	TGCGCCAGCAGCCCATGGCCCAGAGGGAACGGGGAGCTGTTTTTT	CASSPWPRGNGELFF
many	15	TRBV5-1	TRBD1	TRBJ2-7	TGCGCCAGCAGCCGACAGGGTATGCCGTTAGACGAGCAGTACTTC	CASSRQGMPLDEQYF
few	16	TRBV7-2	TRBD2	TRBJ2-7	TGTGCCAGCAGCGGTCACGGGACTAGCGCTTCCTACGAGCAGTACTTC	CASSGHGTSASYEQYF
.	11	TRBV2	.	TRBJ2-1	TGTGCCAGCAGGGAAGGCCAGCGTCAGTTCTTC	CASREGQRQFF
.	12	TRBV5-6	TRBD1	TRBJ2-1	TGTGCCAGCGAGACAGGGAGCAATGAGCAGTTCTTC	CASETGSNEQFF
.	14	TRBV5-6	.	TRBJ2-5	TGTGCCAGCAGGTTCAGGCGGGGCAGTGAGACCCAGTACTTC	CASRFRRGSETQYF
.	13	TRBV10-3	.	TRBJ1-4	TGTGCCATCAGTGACGGGGTAGAGGAAAAACTGTTTTTT	CAISDGVEEKLFF
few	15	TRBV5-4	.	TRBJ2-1	TGTGCCAGCAGCCCATCGGGAGGACAGGTCAATGAGCAGTTCTTC	CASSPSGGQVNEQFF
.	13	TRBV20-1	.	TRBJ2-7	TGCAGTGCTCGGGGGTCTAGGTCCTACGAGCAGTACTTC	CSARGSRSYEQYF
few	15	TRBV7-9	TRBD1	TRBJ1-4	TGTGCCAGCAGCTTAGACGGGACAGCTTCCCGGGGGCTGTTTTTT	CASSLDGTASRGLFF
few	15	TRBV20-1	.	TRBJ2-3	TGCAGTGCTAGATTAGGACTGGCGCACACAGATACGCAGTATTTT	CSARLGLAHTDTQYF
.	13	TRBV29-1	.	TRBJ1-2	TGCAGCGTTGACTGGTCTACCAACTATGGCTACACCTTC	CSVDWSTNYGYTF
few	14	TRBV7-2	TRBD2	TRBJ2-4	TGTGCCAGCAGCCCCGGAGGGACTACGGTAATTCAGTACTTC	CASSPGGTTVIQYF
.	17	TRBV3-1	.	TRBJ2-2	TGTGCCAGCAGCCAAGAAATCAGGGAGAGGCTCGGCGGGGAGCTGTTTTTT	CASSQEIRERLGGELFF
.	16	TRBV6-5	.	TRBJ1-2	TGTGCCAGCAGTTACTCTCGGGGGTGGTTTAGCTATGGCTACACCTTC	CASSYSRGWFSYGYTF
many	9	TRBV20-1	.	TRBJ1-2	TGCAGTGCTAGGGACGGGCGCACCTTC	CSARDGRTF
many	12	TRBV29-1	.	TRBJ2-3	TGCAGCGTTGGGACAACCCCAGATACGCAGTATTTT	CSVGTTPDTQYF
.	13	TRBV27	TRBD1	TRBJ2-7	TGTGCCAGCAGTTTAGACAGGGGTAGCGAGCAGTACTTC	CASSLDRGSEQYF
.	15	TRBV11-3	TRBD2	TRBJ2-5	TGTGCCAGCAGTCCTGGACTAGCGTTTCAAGAGACCCAGTACTTC	CASSPGLAFQETQYF
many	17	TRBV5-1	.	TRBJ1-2	TGCGCCAGCAGCCTTGACACCCTAAGACTTGTGAGCCATGGCTACACCTTC	CASSLDTLRLVSHGYTF
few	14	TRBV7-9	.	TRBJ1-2	TGTGCCAGCAGCTTAGTTCCGGCATACGATGGCTACACCTTC	CASSLVPAYDGYTF
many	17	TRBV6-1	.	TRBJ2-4	TGTGCCAGCACCCCTAGTCGGCTCGGAGGAGTCAAAAACATTCAGTACTTC	CASTPSRLGGVKNIQYF
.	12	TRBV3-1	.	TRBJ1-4	TGTGCCAGCAGCCGAGGGACTGAGAAACTGTTTTTT	CASSRGTEKLFF
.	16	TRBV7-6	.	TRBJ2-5	TGTGCCAGCAGCTTAGGGTTTGGTCAAGTACAAGAGACCCAGTACTTC	CASSLGFGQVQETQYF
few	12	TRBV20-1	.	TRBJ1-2	TGCAGCGCCCATCTTGGGGGCTATGGCTACACCTTC	CSAHLGGYGYTF
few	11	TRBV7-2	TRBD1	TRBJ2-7	TGTGCCAGCAGCTACGCGGGACAGGGGGACTTC	CASSYAGQGDF
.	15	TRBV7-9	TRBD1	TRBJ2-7	TGTGCCAGCAGCTTTACAGGGGAAAAGTTGGACGAGCAGTACTTC	CASSFTGEKLDEQYF
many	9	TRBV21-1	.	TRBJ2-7	TGTGCCTTAAGGGGGTTGCAGTACTTC	CALRGLQYF
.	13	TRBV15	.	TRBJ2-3	TGTGCCACCAGCACGCGTTCTCAGGGTTCGCAGTATTTT	CATSTRSQGSQYF
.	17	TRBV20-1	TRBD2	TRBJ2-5	TGCAGTGCTGGAGAGCGGGGGGCCGAGCTTTATGAAGAGACCCAGTACTTC	CSAGERGAELYEETQYF
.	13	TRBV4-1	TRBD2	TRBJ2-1	TGCGCCAGCAGCCACAATAGCGGGGGGGAGCAGTTCTTC	CASSHNSGGEQFF
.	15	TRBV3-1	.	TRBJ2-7	TGTGCCAGCAGCCTAGTCGGGGTATCGCCCTACGAGCAGTACTTC	CASSLVGVSPYEQYF
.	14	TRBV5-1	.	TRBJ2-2	TGCGCCAGCAGAGGACAGATAAACACCGGGGAGCTGTTTTTT	CASRGQINTGELFF
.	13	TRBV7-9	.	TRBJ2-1	TGTGCCAGCAGCTTGTTTTGGGGAGATGAGCAGTTCTTC	CASSLFWGDEQFF
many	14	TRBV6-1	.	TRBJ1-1	TGTGCCAGCTTTCCGGGTAGGGAGAACACTGAAGCTTTCTTT	CASFPGRENTEAFF
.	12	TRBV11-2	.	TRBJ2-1	TGTGCCAGCAGCACGGGGCTTGGTGAGCAGTTCTTC	CASSTGLGEQFF
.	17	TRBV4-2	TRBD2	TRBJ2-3	TGTGCCAGCAGCCAAGGCCTTACGGGAGGGCCCCCAGATACGCAGTATTTT	CASSQGLTGGPPDTQYF
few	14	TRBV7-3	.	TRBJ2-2	TGTGCCAGCAGCCCTCGGGGCGCAGCCGGGGAGCTGTTTTTT	CASSPRGAAGELFF
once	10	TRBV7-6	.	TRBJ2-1	TGTGCCAGCAGCCCTGGTAGGCAGTTCTTC	CASSPGRQFF
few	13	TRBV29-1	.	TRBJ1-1	TGCAGCGCTAGGAAGGGACGGCCGGCTGAAGCTTTCTTT	CSARKGRPAEAFF
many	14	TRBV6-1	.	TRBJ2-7	TGTGCCAGCAGTCCGCGGGACGGGACCTACGAGCAGTACTTC	CASSPRDGTYEQYF
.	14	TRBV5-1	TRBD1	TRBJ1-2	TGCGCCAGCAGCTTGGACAGGGGCTCCCATGGCTACACCTTC	CASSLDRGSHGYTF
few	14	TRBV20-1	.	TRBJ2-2	TGCAGTGCTAGAGATTACAGCGACACCGGGGAGCTGTTTTTT	CSARDYSDTGELFF
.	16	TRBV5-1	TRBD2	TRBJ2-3	TGCGCCAGCAGCTTGTTTCTAGCGGGGGATGAGGATACGCAGTATTTT	CASSLFLAGDEDTQYF
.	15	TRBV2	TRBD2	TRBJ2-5	TGTGCCAGCAGTGGACTAGCGGGTTCTCAAGAGGCCCAGTACTTC	CASSGLAGSQEAQYF
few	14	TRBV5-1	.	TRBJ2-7	TGCGCCAGCAGCTTGGAGTGGACCGCCTACGAGCAGTACTTC	CASSLEWTAYEQYF
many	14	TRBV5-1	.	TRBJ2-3	TGCGCCAGCAGCTTGGCGGCAGGGTCAGATACGCAGTATTTT	CASSLAAGSDTQYF